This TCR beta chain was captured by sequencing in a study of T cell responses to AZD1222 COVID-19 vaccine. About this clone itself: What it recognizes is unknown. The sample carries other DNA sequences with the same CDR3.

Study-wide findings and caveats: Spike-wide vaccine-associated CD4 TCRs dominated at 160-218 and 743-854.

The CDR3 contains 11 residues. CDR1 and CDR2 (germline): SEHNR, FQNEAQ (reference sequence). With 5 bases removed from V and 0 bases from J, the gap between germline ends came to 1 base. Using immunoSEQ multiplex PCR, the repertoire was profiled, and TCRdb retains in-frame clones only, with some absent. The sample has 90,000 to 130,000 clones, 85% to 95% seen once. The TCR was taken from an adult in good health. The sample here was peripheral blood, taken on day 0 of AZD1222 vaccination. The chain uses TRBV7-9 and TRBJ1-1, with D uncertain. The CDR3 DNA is TGTGCCAGCAGCCTGAACACTGAAGCTTTCTTT. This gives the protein CASSLNTEAFF.